This T cell receptor beta chain was identified during a study of T cells in women clearing cervical HPV infection. Whole-study context: Control women cleared a single incident HPV16 infection within 12 months. Case blood was drawn a median about 150 days after lesion detection. Study findings and constraints: Cases and controls were distinguished at AUC just under 0.85 by richness and V genes. Associations may precede or follow infection; HPV-specific or memory T cells were not isolated.

Using immunoSEQ multiplex PCR, the repertoire was profiled, and TCRdb retains in-frame clones only, with some absent. Its table records 10,000 to 15,000 clones. Turning to this clone: Its antigen is not known. The CDR3 extends 3 residues past the end of the read, so its final part is completed from the germline J gene.

The CDR3 sequence is 14 residues long. The germline V and J ends were trimmed by 5 bases and 7 bases, with 15 bases remaining between them. Per the germline V gene, CDR1 is SGHVS and CDR2 is FNYEAQ. The receptor was isolated from a woman between 18 and 70 years old with a cervical HPV16 infection that either progressed to CIN3+ or cleared (not recorded which). The specimen sequenced was blood buffy coat. This rearrangement joins TRBV7-6 to TRBJ1-3; possibly TRBD1 for D (6 bases). CDR3 DNA, as far as it was read: TGTGCCAGCAGCCCTCCGGGGGGCACGAACACC. It translates to CASSPPGGTNT. The entire CDR3 is CASSPPGGTNTIYF.